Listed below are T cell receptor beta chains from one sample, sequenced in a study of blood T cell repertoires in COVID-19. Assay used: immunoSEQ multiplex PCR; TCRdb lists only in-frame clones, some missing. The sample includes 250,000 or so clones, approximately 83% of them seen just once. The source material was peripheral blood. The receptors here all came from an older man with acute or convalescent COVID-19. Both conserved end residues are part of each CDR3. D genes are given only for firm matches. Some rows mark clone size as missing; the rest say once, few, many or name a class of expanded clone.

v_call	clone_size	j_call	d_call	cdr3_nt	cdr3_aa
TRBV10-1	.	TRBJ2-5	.	TGCGCCAGTAACAGGGTAGGGGCCCAGTACTTC	CASNRVGAQYF
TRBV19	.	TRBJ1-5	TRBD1	TGTGCCAGTAGACTAGCAGGGGGGCTGGTGAGGCCCCAGCATTTT	CASRLAGGLVRPQHF
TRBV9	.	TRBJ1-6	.	TGTGCCAGCAGCGTAGTGGGGGGTAGGAATTCACCCCTCCACTTT	CASSVVGGRNSPLHF
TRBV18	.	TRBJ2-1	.	TGTGCCAGCTCTCAGAGGGGGGGGACAGGACTAGGACGGAGCTCCTACAATGAGCAGTTCTTC	CASSQRGGTGLGRSSYNEQFF
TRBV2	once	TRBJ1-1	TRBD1	TGTGCCAGCGAACAGGGGTCTTTCATGAACACTGAAGCTTTCTTT	CASEQGSFMNTEAFF
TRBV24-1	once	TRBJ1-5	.	TGTGCCACCAGTGATTCCCGGGACAAAGGGAGCAATCAGCCCCAGCATTTT	CATSDSRDKGSNQPQHF
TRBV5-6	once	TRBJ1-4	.	TGTGCCAGCAGCGAAGACAGGAGAACTAATGAAAAACTGTTTTTT	CASSEDRRTNEKLFF
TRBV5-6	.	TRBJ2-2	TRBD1	TGTGCCAGCAGCCACAGGAACAGGGGGCGCCTCACCGGGGAGCTGTTTTTT	CASSHRNRGRLTGELFF
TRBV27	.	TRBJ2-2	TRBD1	TGTGCCAGCAGTCAACAGGGGTTATTAGGCGGGGAGCTGTTTTTT	CASSQQGLLGGELFF
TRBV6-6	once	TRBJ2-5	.	TGTGCCAGCATCGCGTGGGAGACCCAGTACTTC	CASIAWETQYF
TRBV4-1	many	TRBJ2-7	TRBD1	TGCGCCAGCAGCCAAGGGACAGGTGGGATTGAGGAGCAGTACTTC	CASSQGTGGIEEQYF
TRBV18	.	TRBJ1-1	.	TGTGCCAGCTCACCAGGGACAAACACTGAAGCTTTCTTT	CASSPGTNTEAFF
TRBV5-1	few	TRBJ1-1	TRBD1	TGCGCCAGCAGCTTGGGCCCCGGACAGGGGGCCATTAACACTGAAGCTTTCTTT	CASSLGPGQGAINTEAFF
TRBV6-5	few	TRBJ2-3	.	TGTGCCAGCAGGATCGACAGAACAGGCTACGGTACGCAGTATTTT	CASRIDRTGYGTQYF
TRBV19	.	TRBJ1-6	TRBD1	TGTGCCAGTAGTACAGGACAGGGAGGTTCACCCCTCCACTTT	CASSTGQGGSPLHF
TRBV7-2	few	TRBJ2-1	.	TGTGCCAGCAGCTTAGTTGGCAGGGAGCAGTTCTTC	CASSLVGREQFF
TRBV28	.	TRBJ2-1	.	TGTGCCAGCAGACCCCGGGGACGGGGGAACAATGAGCAGTTCTTC	CASRPRGRGNNEQFF
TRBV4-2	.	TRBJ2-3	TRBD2	TGTGCCAGCAGCCAAGCGGGGGGGCTGCCAGATACGCAGTATTTT	CASSQAGGLPDTQYF
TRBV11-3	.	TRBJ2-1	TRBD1	TGTGCCAGCAGCTTCTCGGACAGGGGGTTTGATGAGCAGTTCTTC	CASSFSDRGFDEQFF
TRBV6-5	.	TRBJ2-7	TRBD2	TGTGCCAGCAGTTACTCTGCCCGGGGAGGGTACGAGCAGTACTTC	CASSYSARGGYEQYF
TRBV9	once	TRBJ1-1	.	TGTGCCAGCTCCCCATGGGGCAGGGAAGCTTTCTTT	CASSPWGREAFF
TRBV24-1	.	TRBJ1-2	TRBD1	TGTGCCACCAGTGATCCCGGGACAGCCCTCTATGGCTACACCTTC	CATSDPGTALYGYTF
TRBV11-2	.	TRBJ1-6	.	TGTGCCAGCAGCCGCAGGGTCGCCAATTCACCCCTCCACTTT	CASSRRVANSPLHF
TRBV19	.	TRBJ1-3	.	TGTGCCAGTAGTAGGACAGCCACCTCTGGAAACACCATATATTTT	CASSRTATSGNTIYF
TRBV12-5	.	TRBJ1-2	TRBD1	TGTGCTAGTGGTCTCAGCAGGGGGACCTATGGCTACACCTTC	CASGLSRGTYGYTF
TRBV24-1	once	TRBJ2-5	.	TGTGCCACCAGTTCTCCGGGTCCTAGGGAGACCCAGTACTTC	CATSSPGPRETQYF
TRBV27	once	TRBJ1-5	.	TGTGCCAGCCGCGCGGGGATTTGGCGTAGCAATCAGCCCCAGCATTTT	CASRAGIWRSNQPQHF
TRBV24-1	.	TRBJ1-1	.	TGTGCCACCAGTGACCCCCAGGAGGGGAACACTGAAGCTTTCTTT	CATSDPQEGNTEAFF
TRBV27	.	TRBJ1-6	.	TGTGCCAGCAGTTTGGTCCTTACGAGGGGGGGCAATTCACCCCTCCACTTT	CASSLVLTRGGNSPLHF
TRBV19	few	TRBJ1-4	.	TGTGCCAGTATTGCACGGTATGGGAGAGGGGAAAAACTGTTTTTT	CASIARYGRGEKLFF
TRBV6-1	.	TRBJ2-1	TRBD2	TGTGCCAGCAGTGAGGTAGCGGGGTACAATGAGCAGTTCTTC	CASSEVAGYNEQFF
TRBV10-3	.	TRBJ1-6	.	TGTGCCATCAGTGCCCGGGAGAGCTCCTATAATTCACCCCTCCACTTT	CAISARESSYNSPLHF
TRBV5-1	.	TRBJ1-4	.	TGCGCCAGCAGCTTGGGTAGGGGCGGCGAAAAACTGTTTTTT	CASSLGRGGEKLFF
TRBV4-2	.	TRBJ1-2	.	TGTGCCAGCAGCCAAGGACGGCCCGGGGGTGGCTACACCTTC	CASSQGRPGGGYTF
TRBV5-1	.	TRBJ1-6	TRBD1	TGCGCCAGCCGACAGGGTAATAATTCACCCCTCCACTTT	CASRQGNNSPLHF
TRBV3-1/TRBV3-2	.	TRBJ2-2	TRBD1	TGTGCCAGCAGACAGGGGGCCGTCGGGGAGCTGTTTTTT	CASRQGAVGELFF
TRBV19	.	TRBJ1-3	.	TGTGCCTGCGGCCGGACAGCGTTAATCTCTGGAAACACCATATATTTT	CACGRTALISGNTIYF
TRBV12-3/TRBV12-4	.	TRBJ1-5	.	TGTGCCAGCAGGTGGGAGAGCAATCAGCCCCAGCATTTT	CASRWESNQPQHF
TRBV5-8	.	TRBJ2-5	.	TGTGCCAGCAGCTTCGGAACAGGGATTTTAAAAGAGACCCAGTACTTC	CASSFGTGILKETQYF
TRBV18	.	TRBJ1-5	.	TGTGCCAGCTCATACTCAGGGGCGAGCAATCAGCCCCAGCATTTT	CASSYSGASNQPQHF
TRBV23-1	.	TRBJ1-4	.	TGCGCCAGCAGTCCCCTTGAGGGCAGGAGTAATGAAAAACTGTTTTTT	CASSPLEGRSNEKLFF
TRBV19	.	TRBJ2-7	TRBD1	TGTGCCAGTAGTATTCGGGAGCGACAGGGGTACGAGCAGTACTTC	CASSIRERQGYEQYF
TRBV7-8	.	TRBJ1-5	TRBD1	TGTGCCAGCAGCTTAAACAGGGGGAATCAGCCCCAGCATTTT	CASSLNRGNQPQHF
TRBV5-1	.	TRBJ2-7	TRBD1	TGCGCCAGCAGCGCCGGACAGGGCCGTCGCTCCGAGCAGTACTTC	CASSAGQGRRSEQYF
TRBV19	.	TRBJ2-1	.	TGTGCCAGTAGTATAGGGACTACTCCGCCTCGGTTCTTC	CASSIGTTPPRFF